Shown below are 2 T cell receptor beta chains from a single sample sequenced in a study of T cells in Graves' hyperthyroidism and ophthalmopathy. From RNA transcripts, TCR beta CDR3 regions were amplified. The TCR CDR3 was amplified in a first-round RT-PCR using the HTBI primer set. TCRdb reprocessed the multiplex PCR reads with MiXCR, giving one entry per CDR3 protein. The sample has 640,000 or so distinct CDR3 sequences, about 14% seen once; the top ten hold about 4.5%. Input material: blood. Receptor source: a woman in her forties with Graves' ophthalmopathy.

V and J are TRBV10-3 and TRBJ1-2; D call uncertain. Trimming pared 5 bases from V and 1 base from J, leaving 8 bases between. Per the germline V gene, CDR1 is ENHRY and CDR2 is SYGVKD. This CDR3 spans 13 amino acids. In DNA, the CDR3 is TGTGCCATCAGTCAAGACCTTAACTATGGCTACACCTTC. Protein: CAISQDLNYGYTF.

This clonotype was seen ten or more times. The V and J genes are TRBV12-3 or TRBV12-4 and TRBJ2-2, with 10 bases aligning to TRBD2. After removal of 1 base from V and 2 bases from J, the junction contained 7 bases not matched to a gene. This CDR3 has 18 residues. CDR3 bases: TGTGCCAGCAGTTTAGTAGGAGGACTAGCGGTAAACACCGGGGAGCTGTTTTTT. Amino acids: CASSLVGGLAVNTGELFF.